This TCR beta chain came from a study of beta chain features in type 1 diabetes (dated by TCRdb to the late 2010s). For context, the study as a whole: Mean age, gender distribution, total cell number and subset yield were not different between patients and healthy donors. In the study, recently diagnosed type 1 diabetes patients and matched healthy donors were compared on the TCRB repertoires of their sorted circulating CD4+ T cell subsets. Across all samples, about 110 million sorted cells were examined, and cell number per subset correlated strongly with RNA yield. Whereas all 28 donors provided naive and central memory subsets, regulatory and stem cell-like memory subsets were isolated from just 8 patients and about eight healthy donors.

The germline V gene encodes CDR1 MDHEN and CDR2 SYDVKM. The CDR3 measures 12 amino acids from cysteine to phenylalanine. The read is trimmed to its CDR3 DNA, 36 bases read in frame from base 1. Trimming takes 6 bases from V and 12 bases from J, and the germline ends sit 15 bases apart. The investigation overall reported the following: Because small numbers of individuals were included in the HLA sub-analyses, any influence of HLA type on TCRB rearrangement was left unresolved. At VDJ recombination sites, type 1 diabetes patients had fewer insertions and more deleted nucleotides, which implies abnormalities in thymic rearrangement. Type 1 diabetes patients showed a moderate but significant shortening of TCRB CDR3 length in all four CD4+ subsets. Naive, central memory and regulatory TCRB repertoires appeared more similar among patients than among healthy donors. Shorter templates might have been favored by PCR, but patient and control samples were amplified and corrected together, so both groups would have been affected equally by any skew. Because cDNA rather than genomic DNA was sequenced, highly expressing activated cells could have been over-represented, although no difference in activation and CD3 levels was found between groups.

A single peripheral blood draw of approximately 0.11 L on average was collected from each donor into heparinised tubes. A BD FACSAria II was used to sort naive, central memory, regulatory and stem cell-like memory CD4+ T cells with a panel that included CD45RO, CCR7, CD25, CD127, CD95 and CD27. A purity above 95% was achieved for all sorted populations. PBMCs were isolated right away by Lymphoprep density gradient centrifugation and were stained directly, without culture. So that batch effects would be minimized, each experiment stained and sorted samples in pairs, pairing one healthy donor with one patient. Note on this clone: The target of this receptor is not known. No base quality information exists; no much larger clone differs at one position.

The High Capacity cDNA Reverse Transcription Kit was used to reverse transcribe all of the isolated RNA, meaning that expressed TCRB transcripts were what got sequenced. Naive, central memory and regulatory T cell samples underwent deep immunoSEQ sequencing, averaging around 3.7 million total reads per sample. After sorted cells were lysed in RLT buffer, RNA was extracted with DNase-treated RNeasy Micro or Mini kits, with the choice depending on cell number. Each cell subset was processed separately to prevent cross-contamination, with patient and healthy donor samples processed together. The immunoSEQ multiplex PCR was used to amplify TCRB sequences from cDNA, generating 87-bp fragments that spanned the CDR3 region. Amplicons were sequenced on the Illumina HiSeq platform. As for the original processing: PCR bias was corrected computationally using synthetic template baselines, and reads within Hamming distance 2 were collapsed, with unmergeable singletons discarded. Reads were aligned to IMGT to assign V, D and J genes, CDR3 length, and insertions or deletions at six rearrangement sites. Clonotype counts were normalized to sorted cell number within each subset before computing true diversity and Gini coefficients with the tcR R package. The overlap coefficient, calculated on TCRB nucleotide sequences, was used to measure repertoire sharing. Out-of-frame TCRB sequences from naive cells were analyzed to stand in for the pre-selection repertoire. Not all clones reach the TCRdb copy of this immuneACCESS table, which keeps in-frame sequences only. Checked studies attribute under half of the gap to unresolved V genes and leave the rest unexplained. The V and J calls and clone size come from that table; D and trimming were worked out from the DNA. In all, the sample holds approximately 340,000 clones, and approximately 15% of those were seen once. The ten most abundant clones make up more than 0.015% of the sample.

The receptor was isolated from a woman aged 18-29 years in good health. Sequenced material: naive CD4+ T cells from blood. The sample's cell subset or site label, decoded: true naive CD4+ T cells. The sequence is built from TRBV28 and TRBJ2-1; a tentative D call is TRBD1 (6 bases match). The encoded CDR3 is CASSAQGQGQFF. In nucleotide form, the sequence is TGTGCCAGCAGCGCTCAGGGGCAGGGGCAGTTCTTC.